What follows are 27 T cell receptor beta chains derived from one specimen sequenced in a study of T-cell memory formation after mild COVID-19. From the 5' RACE reads, TCRdb called clonotypes with MiXCR, one entry per CDR3 protein. The sample contains over 450,000 distinct CDR3 sequences, 20% of which appear only once. Sequenced material: PBMCs or a T cell subset sorted from them (not recorded which). The receptors derive from an adult woman who had mild COVID-19 (a few samples of this study predate the infection). Cell type and time point are not known.

This chain joins TRBV7-9 and TRBJ2-5; D uncertain. This CDR3 spans 13 amino acids. V was clipped by 5 bases and J by 4 bases, with 11 bases between them. Germline lookup yields CDR1 SEHNR and CDR2 FQNEAQ (reference sequence). The chain's CDR3 is CASSPSGSETQYF. The DNA for the CDR3 is TGTGCCAGCAGCCCGTCCGGTTCAGAGACCCAGTACTTC.

V is TRBV19 and J is TRBJ1-2; tentative D call: TRBD1 (6 bases). This CDR3 contains 13 residues. Germline lookup yields CDR1 LNHDA and CDR2 SQIVND (reference sequence). The V gene lost 3 bases and the J gene lost 8 bases, with 13 bases spanning the gap. CDR3 sequence (DNA): TGTGCCAGTAGTATCCACCAGGGGAAAGGCTACACCTTC. Its protein product is CASSIHQGKGYTF.

The gene calls are TRBV7-2 and TRBJ2-5; D might be TRBD2 (5 bases). The CDR3 is 14 amino acids. V was clipped by 5 bases and J by 3 bases, with 13 bases between them. In germline, CDR1 is SGHTA, CDR2 FQGNSA. CDR3 coding DNA: TGTGCCAGCAGCACTCCGGGATTTAAAGAGACCCAGTACTTC. It encodes CASSTPGFKETQYF.

The chain joins TRBV18 to TRBJ1-1, with D possibly matching TRBD1 (5 bases). The V end was cut by 3 bases, the J end by 5 bases, with 16 bases between. This CDR3 is built from 15 residues. Germline-derived CDR1 and CDR2 are KGHSH and LQKENI. The CDR3 region is CASSPPSRGDTEAFF. Here the CDR3 DNA reads TGTGCCAGCTCACCCCCATCCCGGGGGGATACTGAAGCTTTCTTT.

The chain carries TRBV19 and TRBJ2-7; perhaps TRBD1 as D (5 bases). The germline V gene has CDR1 LNHDA and CDR2 SQIVND (reference sequence). V lost 4 bases, J lost 3 bases, and 10 bases lay in between. This CDR3 comprises 13 residues. As DNA, the CDR3 is TGTGCCAGTAGTAGGCAGGGTCTCTACGAGCAGTACTTC. It specifies CASSRQGLYEQYF.

The genes are TRBV7-8 and TRBJ1-2, with 8 bases identical to TRBD1. Per germline, CDR1 SGHVS and CDR2 FQNEAQ. Losses at the gene ends were 3 bases for V and 7 bases for J; bases not matched to a gene: 10. This CDR3 is built from 15 residues. The CDR3 sequence is CASSFRTGPRGGYTF. For the CDR3, the DNA is TGTGCCAGCAGCTTCCGGACAGGGCCCAGAGGTGGCTACACCTTC.

In regard to this clonotype: A read error may account for a junction end that differs from germline. The chain is built from TRBV7-3 and TRBJ2-2, with TRBD1 as a possible D gene (6 bases). CDR1 is SGHTA and CDR2 is FQGTGA in the germline V gene. The CDR3 runs 17 residues. CDR3 nucleotide sequence: TGTGCCAGCAGCCTAACCTACAGGGAATTGGGCACCGGGGAGCTGTTTTTT. This translates into CASSLTYRELGTGELFF.

This clonotype was detected a few times. This chain links TRBV7-3 with TRBJ2-1; TRBD2 is a possible D gene (6 bases). The germline CDR1 and CDR2 sequences are SGHTA and FQGTGA. Between the trimmed V and J ends, which lost 2 bases and 9 bases, there was a span of 17 bases. This CDR3 is 15 amino acids long. The CDR3: CASSLGPLGLSEQFF. The CDR3 DNA follows: TGTGCCAGCAGCTTAGGCCCACTGGGACTCTCTGAGCAGTTCTTC.

This clonotype was seen only a few times. CDR3 coding DNA: TGTGCCAGCAACGAGGCCCAGGGGGCTCAGCTCTGGGAGCAGTTCTTC. Residues: CASNEAQGAQLWEQFF. This chain links TRBV5-6 with TRBJ2-1; 8 bases are shared with TRBD1. There are 16 residues in the CDR3. Germline CDR1 is SGHDT and CDR2 is YYEEEE. Trimming at V came to 6 bases and at J to 10 bases, leaving 18 bases not matched to a gene. The full variable domain, with the rest looked up from reference TRBV5-6 and TRBJ2-1, is DAGVTQSPTHLIKTRGQQVTLRCSPKSGHDTVSWYQQALGQGPQFIFQYYEEEERQRGNFPDRFSGHQFPNYSSELNVNALLLGDSALYLCASNEAQGAQLWEQFFGPGTRLTVL.

V gene TRBV18 combines with J gene TRBJ1-4, with D perhaps matching TRBD1 (5 bases). V lost 0 bases, J lost 6 bases, and 11 bases lay in between. Germline V gene data show CDR1 as KGHSH and CDR2 as LQKENI. CDR3 length: 15 residues. Here the CDR3 reads CASSPPSRADEKLFF. The DNA for the CDR3 is TGTGCCAGCTCACCACCGAGCAGGGCGGATGAAAAACTGTTTTTT.

This clonotype appeared a few times. The chain employs TRBV7-9 and TRBJ2-4; weak D call: TRBD1 (6 bases). There are 15 residues in the CDR3. The V gene lost 5 bases and the J gene lost 1 base, with 12 bases spanning the gap. CDR1 is SEHNR and CDR2 is FQNEAQ in the germline V gene (reference sequence). CDR3 DNA: TGTGCCAGCAGCCCCAAGGGGGACGCCAAAAACATTCAGTACTTC. It is translated as CASSPKGDAKNIQYF.

This chain joins TRBV5-1 and TRBJ2-1; TRBD2 matches 9 bases. The trim removed 1 base at V and 7 bases at J, leaving 3 bases unmatched. This CDR3 has 14 amino acids. Germline CDR1 SGHRS, CDR2 YFSETQ. CDR3 residues: CASSLPSGGNEQFF. The CDR3, as DNA: TGCGCCAGCAGCTTGCCGAGCGGGGGGAATGAGCAGTTCTTC.

This clonotype has only a few counts. The CDR3 coding sequence is TGTGCCAGCAGCCAAGATCTTGGGTTCCCCTACGAGCAGTACTTC. Its translation is CASSQDLGFPYEQYF. The J gene is TRBJ2-7, the V gene TRBV3-1, with D unclear. Trimming pared 0 bases from V and 2 bases from J, leaving 11 bases between. The CDR3 contains 15 residues. CDR1 is LGHDT, CDR2 YNNKEL, per germline (reference sequence).

CDR3 sequence reads: CAWGWQGSTEAFF. The CDR3 nucleotides read TGTGCCTGGGGATGGCAGGGATCCACTGAAGCTTTCTTT. This sequence joins TRBV30 and TRBJ1-1, with D tentatively TRBD1 (5 bases). The V end lost 5 bases, the J end lost 4 bases, and 14 bases lay between the germline ends. CDR1 is GTSNPN and CDR2 is SVGIG in the germline V gene (reference sequence). CDR3 length: 13 amino acids. Complete variable domain (other parts from reference TRBV30 and TRBJ1-1): SQTIHQWPATLVQPVGSPLSLECTVEGTSNPNLYWYRQAAGRGLQLLFYSVGIGQISSEVPQNLSASRPQDRQFILSSKKLLLSDSGFYLCAWGWQGSTEAFFGQGTRLTVV.

Only a few counts were recorded for this clonotype. The V and J genes are TRBV21-1 and TRBJ2-7; the DNA was not used to check the table's D call, TRBD2. TRBV21-1 is reported as a pseudogene. The CDR3 spans 18 residues. CDR3: CASRPLGTSGGTSYEQYF. The CDR3 bases are TGTGCCAGCAGACCCCTGGGGACTAGCGGGGGGACTTCCTACGAGCAGTACTTC.

This chain connects TRBV20-1 to TRBJ2-5; D may correspond to TRBD1 or TRBD2 (6 bases each). CDR3 length equals 13 residues. CDR1 and CDR2 from the germline V gene are DFQATT and SNEGSKA (reference sequence). Trimming shortened V by 6 bases and J by 5 bases, and 16 bases separated the two germline ends. The CDR3 sequence: CSARGTGRETQYF. CDR3 DNA sequence: TGCAGTGCGAGGGGCACAGGGAGGGAGACCCAGTACTTC.

This clonotype has ten or more counts. The chain uses TRBV19 and TRBJ2-7; TRBD2 is a possible D gene (5 bases). CDR3 size: 15 residues. V was clipped by 4 bases and J by 4 bases, with 17 bases between them. Germline V lookup: CDR1 LNHDA, CDR2 SQIVND (reference sequence). The CDR3, as DNA: TGTGCCAGTAGTAGCCTCGAGGGATCAGATTACGAGCAGTACTTC. As protein: CASSSLEGSDYEQYF.

The chain has TRBV27 and TRBJ2-7, with a possible D match to TRBD2 (6 bases). Germline V gene lookup returns CDR1 MNHEY and CDR2 SMNVEV (reference sequence). V lost 4 bases and J lost 2, with 9 bases in between. There are 13 residues in the CDR3. The CDR3 DNA is TGTGCCAGCAGTTGGCGGGGAACCTACGAGCAGTACTTC. Amino acids: CASSWRGTYEQYF.

This chain connects TRBV7-9 to TRBJ2-4; maybe TRBD1 (6 bases). V lost 4 bases to trimming and J lost 4 bases, with 8 bases between them. The CDR3 sequence is 13 residues long. The germline V gene encodes CDR1 SEHNR and CDR2 FQNEAQ (reference sequence). CDR3 bases: TGTGCCAGCAGCTCGGACAGAAAAAACATTCAGTACTTC. Its translation: CASSSDRKNIQYF.

The V and J genes are TRBV7-9 and TRBJ2-1; D may correspond to TRBD1 or TRBD2 (6 bases each). The CDR3 extends over 15 amino acids. Germline assignment: CDR1 SEHNR and CDR2 FQNEAQ (reference sequence). Trimming took 7 bases from V and 3 from J, leaving 16 bases between them. The CDR3 sequence is CASILAEGGYNEQFF. The CDR3 DNA reads TGTGCCAGCATTCTAGCCGAGGGGGGCTACAATGAGCAGTTCTTC.

This clonotype was seen a handful of times. The V and J genes are TRBV7-6 and TRBJ1-5, with no clear D. The CDR3 extends over 14 amino acids. CDR1 is SGHVS, CDR2 FNYEAQ, per germline. The ends were cut back, 5 bases at V and 2 bases at J, with 10 bases in the middle. The CDR3 DNA reads TGTGCCAGCAGCCCAGCCAGTCGCAATCAGCCCCAGCATTTT. It translates to CASSPASRNQPQHF.

V gene TRBV20-1 combines with J gene TRBJ2-5; 7 bases agree with TRBD2. The J segment lost 5 bases and the V segment lost 5 bases, leaving 20 bases of the junction unmatched. Per germline, CDR1 DFQATT and CDR2 SNEGSKA (reference sequence). The CDR3 length is 17 residues. This CDR3 reads CSAPVYAGEGRGETQYF. Written as DNA, the CDR3 is TGCAGTGCTCCAGTTTACGCGGGAGAAGGTCGGGGGGAGACCCAGTACTTC.

The chain links TRBV3-1 to TRBJ2-1; D remains ambiguous. Trimming stripped 1 base from V and 0 bases from J, with 13 bases between. Germline loops: CDR1 LGHDT, CDR2 YNNKEL (reference sequence). This CDR3 contains 17 residues. The CDR3 bases are TGTGCCAGCAGCCAAGGAGGACCGAGTCCCTCCTACAATGAGCAGTTCTTC. Protein: CASSQGGPSPSYNEQFF.

The rearrangement joins TRBV24-1 to TRBJ1-2; D gene ambiguous. The germline gives CDR1 KGHDR, CDR2 SFDVKD. The CDR3 extends over 12 amino acids. V gave up 3 bases and J gave up 8 bases, with 9 bases separating them. CDR3 sequence (DNA): TGTGCCACCAGTGATGCGTCCTGGGGCTACACCTTC. Protein product: CATSDASWGYTF.

This clonotype occurred many times. The J gene is TRBJ2-1, the V gene TRBV24-1; D might be TRBD1 or TRBD2, each matching 7 bases. The germline V gene encodes CDR1 KGHDR and CDR2 SFDVKD. V lost 4 bases, J lost 5 bases, and 14 bases lay in between. The length of the CDR3 is 15 residues. The CDR3 loop reads CATSEFRGGDNEQFF. The DNA of the CDR3 is TGTGCCACCAGTGAGTTCAGGGGGGGTGACAATGAGCAGTTCTTC.

This clonotype was counted a few times. The chain uses TRBV5-1 and TRBJ1-1; D is uncertain. The CDR3 consists of 14 residues. V was trimmed by 1 base and J by 5 bases, leaving 12 bases between them. Germline V gene data show CDR1 as SGHRS and CDR2 as YFSETQ. The DNA of the CDR3 is TGCGCCAGCAGCTTGTCGGGCGGTGCAACTGAAGCTTTCTTT. This sequence encodes CASSLSGGATEAFF. The whole variable domain, remainder taken from reference TRBV5-1 and TRBJ1-1, is KAGVTQTPRYLIKTRGQQVTLSCSPISGHRSVSWYQQTPGQGLQFLFEYFSETQRNKGNFPGRFSGRQFSNSRSEMNVSTLELGDSALYLCASSLSGGATEAFFGQGTRLTVV.

The chain uses TRBV25-1 and TRBJ2-1; a weak D match, TRBD1 (5 bases). There are 14 residues in the CDR3. With 3 bases removed from V and 7 bases from J, the gap between germline ends came to 13 bases. In germline, CDR1 is MGHDK, CDR2 SYGVNS. CDR3 bases: TGTGCCAGCAGTGATCCAGGGTTATCTAATGAGCAGTTCTTC. Protein product: CASSDPGLSNEQFF.